The T cell receptor (beta chain) under discussion was sequenced for a study of cytomegalovirus exposure and HLA in healthy donors. This clone was detected only a few times. The germline V gene has CDR1 MGHRA and CDR2 YSYEKL. Trimming left V 0 bases short and J 2 bases short, with 11 bases between. CDR3 length: 16 amino acids. It was with 60 Vbeta and 13 Jbeta primers that the PCR ran. TCRdb keeps only in-frame clones here, not all; method: immunoSEQ multiplex PCR. The table lists 130,000 to 150,000 clones, less than 65% of them singletons. This TCR was recovered from a woman aged 25 to 39 in good health and CMV-seropositive. V is TRBV4-1 and J is TRBJ2-1; maybe TRBD2 (6 bases). Sequenced material: PBMCs. The CDR3 region has the DNA TGCGCCAGCAGCCAAGATCGGGTAGCGGCCTACAATGAGCAGTTCTTC. It translates to CASSQDRVAAYNEQFF.